This section outlines one T cell receptor (beta chain) sequence together with its context. Its antigen is unidentified. These data originate in a study of human T cells and chemical hapten exposure. Study in general: All through the roughly 25-week study, the scalp of each patient received diphenylcyclopropenone doses weekly.

TCRdb independently ran MiXCR on the RACE reads; one entry per CDR3 protein. This table has about 80,000 distinct CDR3 sequences, more than 9% appearing once. Trimming pared 5 bases from V and 0 bases from J, leaving 7 bases between. The CDR3 has 13 amino acids. CDR1 and CDR2 (germline): LNHNV, YYDKDF (reference sequence). Time point of the sample: patch test 2, 6 weeks after DPC sensitization. Described treatment: therapeutic diphenylcyclopropenone sensitization with weekly scalp DPC. General study points: Compared to controls, expanded TCRs made significantly more large clusters of similar CDR3s.

The chain uses TRBV15 and TRBJ1-1; D gene ambiguous. The sample here was whole blood, taken in connection with sensitization to the hapten diphenylcyclopropenone (DPC). The clonotype was recovered from a young man with alopecia areata. Some clones in this sample may be carry-over from other donors' samples. CDR3 sequence (DNA): TGTGCCACCAGCTTTGGACTGAACACTGAAGCTTTCTTT. It is translated as CATSFGLNTEAFF.